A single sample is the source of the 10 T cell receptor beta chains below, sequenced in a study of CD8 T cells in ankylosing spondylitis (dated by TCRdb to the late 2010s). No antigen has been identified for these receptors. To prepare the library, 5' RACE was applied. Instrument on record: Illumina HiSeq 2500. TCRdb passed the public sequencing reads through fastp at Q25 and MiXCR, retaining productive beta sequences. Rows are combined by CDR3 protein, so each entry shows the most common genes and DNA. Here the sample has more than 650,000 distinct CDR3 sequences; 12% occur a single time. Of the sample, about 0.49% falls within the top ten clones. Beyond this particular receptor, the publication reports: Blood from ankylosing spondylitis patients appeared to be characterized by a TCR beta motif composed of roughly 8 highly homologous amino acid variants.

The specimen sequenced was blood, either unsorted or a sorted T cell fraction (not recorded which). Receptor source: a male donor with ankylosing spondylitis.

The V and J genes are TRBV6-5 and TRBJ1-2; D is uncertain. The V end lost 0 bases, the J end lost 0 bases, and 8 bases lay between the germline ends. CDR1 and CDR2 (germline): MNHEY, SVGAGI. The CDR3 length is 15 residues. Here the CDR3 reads CASSYSNRPNYGYTF. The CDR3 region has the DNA TGTGCCAGCAGTTACTCGAACAGACCTAACTATGGCTACACCTTC.

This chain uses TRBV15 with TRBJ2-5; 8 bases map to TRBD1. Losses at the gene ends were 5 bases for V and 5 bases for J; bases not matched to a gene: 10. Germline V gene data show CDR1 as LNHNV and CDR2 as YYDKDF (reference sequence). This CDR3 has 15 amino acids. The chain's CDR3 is CATSGLTGGAETQYF. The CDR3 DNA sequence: TGTGCCACCAGCGGATTAACAGGGGGAGCTGAGACCCAGTACTTC. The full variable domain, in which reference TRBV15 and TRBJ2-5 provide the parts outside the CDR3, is DAMVIQNPRYQVTQFGKPVTLSCSQTLNHNVMYWYQQKSSQAPKLLFHYYDKDFNNEADTPDNFQSRRPNTSFCFLDIRSPGLGDTAMYLCATSGLTGGAETQYFGPGTRLLVL.

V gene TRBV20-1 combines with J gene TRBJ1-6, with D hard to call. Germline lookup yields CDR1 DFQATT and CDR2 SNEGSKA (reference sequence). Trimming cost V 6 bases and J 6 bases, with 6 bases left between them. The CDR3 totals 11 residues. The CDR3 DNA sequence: TGCAGTGCCGTCGGTAATTCACCCCTCCACTTT. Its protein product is CSAVGNSPLHF.

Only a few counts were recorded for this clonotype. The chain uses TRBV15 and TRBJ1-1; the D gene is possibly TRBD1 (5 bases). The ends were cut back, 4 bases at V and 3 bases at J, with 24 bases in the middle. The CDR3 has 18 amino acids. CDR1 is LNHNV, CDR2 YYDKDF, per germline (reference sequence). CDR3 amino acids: CATSTRPRRGRRDTEAFF. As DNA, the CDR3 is TGTGCCACCAGCACAAGGCCAAGGAGGGGCCGACGGGACACTGAAGCTTTCTTT.

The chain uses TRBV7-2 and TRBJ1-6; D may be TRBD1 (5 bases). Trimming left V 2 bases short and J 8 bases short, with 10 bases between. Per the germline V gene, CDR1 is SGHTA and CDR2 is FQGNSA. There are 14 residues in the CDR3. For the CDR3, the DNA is TGTGCCAGCAGCTTAAGACAGCCCGATTCACCCCTCCACTTT. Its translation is CASSLRQPDSPLHF. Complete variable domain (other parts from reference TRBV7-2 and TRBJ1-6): GAGVSQSPSNKVTEKGKDVELRCDPISGHTALYWYRQSLGQGLEFLIYFQGNSAPDKSGLPSDRFSAERTGGSVSTLTIQRTQQEDSAVYLCASSLRQPDSPLHFGNGTRLTVT.

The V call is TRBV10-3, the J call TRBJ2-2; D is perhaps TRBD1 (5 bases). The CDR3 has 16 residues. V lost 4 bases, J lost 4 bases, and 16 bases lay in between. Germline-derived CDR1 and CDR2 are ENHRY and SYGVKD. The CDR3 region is CAISATRQGSTGELFF. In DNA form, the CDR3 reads TGTGCCATCAGTGCCACGAGGCAGGGCAGCACCGGGGAGCTGTTTTTT.

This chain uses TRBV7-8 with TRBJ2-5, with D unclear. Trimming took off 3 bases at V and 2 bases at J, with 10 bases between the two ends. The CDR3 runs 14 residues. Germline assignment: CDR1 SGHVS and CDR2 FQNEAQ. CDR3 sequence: CASSFYNRQETQYF. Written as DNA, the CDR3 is TGTGCCAGCAGCTTCTACAATAGACAAGAGACCCAGTACTTC. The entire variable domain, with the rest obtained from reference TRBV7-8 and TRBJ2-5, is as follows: GAGVSQSPRYKVAKRGQDVALRCDPISGHVSLFWYQQALGQGPEFLTYFQNEAQLDKSGLPSDRFFAERPEGSVSTLKIQRTQQEDSAVYLCASSFYNRQETQYFGPGTRLLVL.

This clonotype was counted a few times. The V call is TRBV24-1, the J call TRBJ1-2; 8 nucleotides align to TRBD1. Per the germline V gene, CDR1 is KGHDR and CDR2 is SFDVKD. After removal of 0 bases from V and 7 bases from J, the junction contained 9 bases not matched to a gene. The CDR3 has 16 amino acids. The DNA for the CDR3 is TGTGCCACCAGTGATTTGCTCCCAACAGGGGGAGCTGGCTACACCTTC. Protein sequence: CATSDLLPTGGAGYTF.

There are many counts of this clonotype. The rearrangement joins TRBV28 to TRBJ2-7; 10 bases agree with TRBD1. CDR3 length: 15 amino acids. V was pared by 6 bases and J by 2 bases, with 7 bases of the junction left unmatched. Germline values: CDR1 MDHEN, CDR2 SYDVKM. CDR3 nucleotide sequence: TGTGCCAGCAGCCCGGACAGGGGGGTGACCTACGAGCAGTACTTC. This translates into CASSPDRGVTYEQYF. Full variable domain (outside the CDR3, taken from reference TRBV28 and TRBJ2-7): DVKVTQSSRYLVKRTGEKVFLECVQDMDHENMFWYRQDPGLGLRLIYFSYDVKMKEKGDIPEGYSVSREKKERFSLILESASTNQTSMYLCASSPDRGVTYEQYFGPGTRLTVT.

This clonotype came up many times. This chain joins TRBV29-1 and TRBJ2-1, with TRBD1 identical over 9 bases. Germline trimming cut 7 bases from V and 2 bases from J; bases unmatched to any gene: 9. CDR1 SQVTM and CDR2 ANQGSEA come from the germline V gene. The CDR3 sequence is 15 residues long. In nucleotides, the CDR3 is TGCAGCGCCCAAAGGGACAGGGATACCTACAATGAGCAGTTCTTC. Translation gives CSAQRDRDTYNEQFF.